The 26 T cell receptor beta chains reported below all come from one sample, sequenced in a study of T cell responses to AZD1222 COVID-19 vaccine. Profiling relied on immunoSEQ multiplex PCR, and the TCRdb table lists in-frame clones only, not all of them. The sample lists approximately 150,000 clones; about 89% were seen once. The sample consisted of peripheral blood, taken 28 days after the second AZD1222 dose. The source is an adult who received the AZD1222 COVID-19 vaccine.

V gene TRBV30 combines with J gene TRBJ1-2, with 8 positions matching TRBD1. The CDR3 has 14 residues. V shed 1 base, J shed 6 bases, and the junction held 7 bases outside the gene matches. Germline loops: CDR1 GTSNPN, CDR2 SVGIG (reference sequence). CDR3 amino acids: CAWSGTGQVHGYTF. CDR3 nucleotide sequence: TGTGCCTGGAGTGGAACGGGACAGGTCCATGGCTACACCTTC.

The chain recombines TRBV4-1 with TRBJ1-6; 7 nucleotides line up with TRBD1. This CDR3 is 17 amino acids long. Germline V gene lookup returns CDR1 MGHRA and CDR2 YSYEKL. V shed 4 bases, J shed 3 bases, and the junction held 9 bases outside the gene matches. This chain's CDR3 is CASSLRERDSYNSPLHF. The CDR3 nucleotides are TGCGCCAGCAGCCTTCGGGAAAGGGACAGCTATAATTCACCCCTCCACTTT.

The gene calls are TRBV6-5 and TRBJ1-2, with TRBD1 identical over 8 bases. V shed 4 bases, J shed 4 bases, and the junction held 11 bases outside the gene matches. The length of the CDR3 is 16 residues. Germline V gene lookup returns CDR1 MNHEY and CDR2 SVGAGI. The CDR3 loop is CASSSGGTLYIYGYTF. Written as DNA, the CDR3 is TGTGCCAGCAGTTCAGGGGGCACCCTCTATATCTATGGCTACACCTTC.

The CDR3 DNA follows: TGTGCCAGCAGCTCCATACTTGGACCAATTGGACAGCCCCAGCATTTT. This sequence encodes CASSSILGPIGQPQHF. This chain joins TRBV7-2 and TRBJ1-5, with D uncertain. V was shortened by 4 bases and J by 7 bases, with 20 bases between the two germline ends. The CDR3 consists of 16 residues. Germline V gene lookup returns CDR1 SGHTA and CDR2 FQGNSA.

The genes are TRBV4-1 and TRBJ1-2; weak D call: TRBD1 (6 bases). Trimming removed 4 bases from V and 2 bases from J, with 14 bases in between. This CDR3 has 15 residues. Germline loops: CDR1 MGHRA, CDR2 YSYEKL. CDR3 nucleotides: TGCGCCAGCAGCCCTCCGGGACACCCCAACTATGGCTACACCTTC. It translates to CASSPPGHPNYGYTF.

The chain has TRBV5-1 and TRBJ1-1, with TRBD1 matching over 9 bases. CDR3 length equals 16 residues. J lost 3 bases, V lost 4 bases, and 10 bases had no gene match. Per germline, CDR1 SGHRS and CDR2 YFSETQ. The CDR3 reads CASSLRGQGIYTEAFF. In DNA, the CDR3 is TGCGCCAGCAGCCTCCGAGGACAGGGGATATACACTGAAGCTTTCTTT.

The rearrangement links TRBV21-1 to TRBJ2-1; whether TRBD1, the table's D call, matches the DNA was not checked. TRBV21-1 has pseudogene status. The CDR3 contains 11 residues. CDR3 DNA sequence: TGTGCCAGCAGAAGGGGCGGTGAGCAGTTCTTC. Amino acid sequence: CASRRGGEQFF.

This clone was found once. This chain uses TRBV5-4 with TRBJ1-1; unclear D gene. Trimming stripped 3 bases from V and 0 bases from J, with 3 bases between. This CDR3 region has 12 residues. From germline, CDR1 is SGHNT and CDR2 YYREEE (reference sequence). CDR3 coding DNA: TGTGCCAGCAGCTGGGTGAACACTGAAGCTTTCTTT. It is translated as CASSWVNTEAFF.

The chain employs TRBV5-6 and TRBJ1-6; no firm D call. V lost 0 bases and J lost 6, with 10 bases in between. Germline V CDR1 and CDR2: SGHDT, YYEEEE. The CDR3 is made up of 15 amino acids. The chain's CDR3 is CASSLAIRVNSPLHF. CDR3 DNA: TGTGCCAGCAGCTTGGCTATAAGGGTTAATTCACCCCTCCACTTT.

This clone has a single count. The chain employs TRBV2 and TRBJ1-2; possibly TRBD1 for D (5 bases). V was clipped by 3 bases and J by 0 bases, with 11 bases between them. Germline V gene lookup returns CDR1 SNHLY and CDR2 FYNNEI. The CDR3 consists of 15 residues. In DNA form, the CDR3 reads TGTGCCAGCAGTGACTTGACAGTTTCTAACTATGGCTACACCTTC. Amino acids: CASSDLTVSNYGYTF.

This chain uses TRBV5-6 with TRBJ2-7; D unclear. Trimming took 6 bases from V and 7 from J, leaving 17 bases between them. CDR3 length equals 13 residues. The germline CDR1 and CDR2 sequences are SGHDT and YYEEEE. The CDR3 nucleotides are TGTGCCAGCATTCCGACTCGGGTGAGGGAGCAGTACTTC. Translating gives CASIPTRVREQYF.

The genes are TRBV7-9 and TRBJ2-1; 7 positions match TRBD1. Per the germline V gene, CDR1 is SEHNR and CDR2 is FQNEAQ (reference sequence). The J segment lost 5 bases and the V segment lost 5 bases, leaving 6 bases of the junction unmatched. The CDR3 is made up of 14 amino acids. CDR3 amino acids: CASSIRTGNNEQFF. CDR3 sequence (DNA): TGTGCCAGCAGCATACGGACAGGCAACAATGAGCAGTTCTTC.

The V and J genes are TRBV20-1 and TRBJ2-1; D unclear. The CDR3 has 10 residues. V was clipped by 5 bases and J by 5 bases, with 4 bases between them. CDR1 is DFQATT, CDR2 SNEGSKA, per germline (reference sequence). CDR3: CSAYNNEQFF. CDR3 nucleotides: TGCAGTGCTTATAACAATGAGCAGTTCTTC.

The genes are TRBV19 and TRBJ1-5, with TRBD1 identical over 8 bases. This CDR3 has 15 residues. Trimming removed 3 bases from V and 4 bases from J; junction bases left unmatched: 5. The germline gives CDR1 LNHDA, CDR2 SQIVND (reference sequence). Here the CDR3 DNA reads TGTGCCAGTAGTATGAACGGACAGGGAAATCAGCCCCAGCATTTT. Encoded protein: CASSMNGQGNQPQHF.

This clone was recorded only once. This chain connects TRBV6-6 to TRBJ2-3; perhaps TRBD2 as D (8 bases). The CDR3 spans 14 residues. The V gene's germline CDR1 is MNHNY and CDR2 SVGAGI (reference sequence). Trimming removed 5 bases from V and 10 bases from J, with 19 bases in between. The CDR3 here is CASSTGQRGGPQYF. CDR3 coding DNA: TGTGCCAGCAGTACGGGACAGCGCGGGGGGCCGCAGTATTTT.

This sequence joins TRBV7-3 and TRBJ2-5; 7 bases are shared with TRBD1. This CDR3 spans 13 amino acids. In germline, CDR1 is SGHTA, CDR2 FQGTGA. Trimming took 3 bases from V and 5 from J; bases not matched to a gene: 3. DNA of the CDR3: TGTGCCAGCAGCTTCGGACAGGAGGAGACCCAGTACTTC. It specifies CASSFGQEETQYF.

The J gene is TRBJ1-1, the V gene TRBV5-6; 9 bases are shared with TRBD1. V was pared by 4 bases and J by 1 base, with 8 bases of the junction left unmatched. The length of the CDR3 is 16 residues. Per germline, CDR1 SGHDT and CDR2 YYEEEE. The CDR3 region has the DNA TGTGCCAGCAGCCCCGGGACAGGGTGGACGAACACTGAAGCTTTCTTT. This codes for CASSPGTGWTNTEAFF.

The chain uses TRBV12-3 or TRBV12-4 and TRBJ2-5; TRBD2 agrees at 10 bases. Unmatched junction bases numbered 5, after V lost 6 bases and J lost 7 bases. The length of the CDR3 is 13 residues. The CDR3 region is CASSLSGGATQYF. The DNA of the CDR3 is TGTGCCAGCAGCCTCAGCGGGGGGGCGACCCAGTACTTC.

This chain connects TRBV29-1 to TRBJ2-5; D might be TRBD1 (6 bases). Germline CDR1 reads SQVTM; CDR2 reads ANQGSEA. V lost 5 bases and J lost 2, with 12 bases in between. CDR3 size: 13 residues. The CDR3 bases are TGCAGCGTTACAAGGACAGTACAAGAGACCCAGTACTTC. Protein product: CSVTRTVQETQYF.

This clone was seen just once. J is TRBJ1-2 and V is TRBV6-4; 7 bases match TRBD1. Trimming took 7 bases from V and 4 from J; bases not matched to a gene: 15. Looked up from germline, CDR1 is MRHNA and CDR2 is SNTAGT. The CDR3 length is 16 residues. The CDR3 DNA sequence: TGTGCCAGCAATAAACACGCCGGGACAGACCTCTATGGCTACACCTTC. This sequence encodes CASNKHAGTDLYGYTF.

This chain connects TRBV7-2 to TRBJ1-2, with D perhaps matching TRBD1 (6 bases). Looked up from germline, CDR1 is SGHTA and CDR2 is FQGNSA. The CDR3 spans 16 residues. The germline V and J ends were trimmed by 5 bases and 0 bases, with 16 bases remaining between them. The CDR3 sequence: CASSPAGVSSNYGYTF. DNA of the CDR3: TGTGCCAGCAGCCCGGCAGGGGTTAGCTCTAACTATGGCTACACCTTC.

The rearrangement uses TRBV27 and TRBJ1-1; no clear D gene. The CDR3 sequence is 13 residues long. V lost 6 bases and J lost 0, with 8 bases in between. The germline CDR1 and CDR2 sequences are MNHEY and SMNVEV (reference sequence). CDR3 protein: CASSEVLNTEAFF. The CDR3 nucleotides are TGTGCCAGCAGCGAGGTTTTGAACACTGAAGCTTTCTTT.

This chain uses TRBV5-1 with TRBJ1-4; 7 bases match TRBD1. Germline values: CDR1 SGHRS, CDR2 YFSETQ. With V trimmed by 4 bases and J by 0 bases, 15 bases remained unmatched. The CDR3 sequence is 19 residues long. The CDR3 DNA follows: TGCGCCAGCAGCGACCGGAGGGCAGGGGGGCCTGCAACTAATGAAAAACTGTTTTTT. It is translated as CASSDRRAGGPATNEKLFF.

This chain connects TRBV12-3 or TRBV12-4 to TRBJ1-3, with D possibly being TRBD1 (5 bases). The CDR3 covers 13 residues. The ends were cut back, 3 bases at V and 7 bases at J, with 10 bases in the middle. The DNA of the CDR3 is TGTGCCAGCAGTTTCGCGGGGGTCAACACCATATATTTT. Translating gives CASSFAGVNTIYF.

J is TRBJ1-1 and V is TRBV9; D ambiguous. There are 14 residues in the CDR3. Trimming removed 0 bases from V and 4 bases from J, with 10 bases in between. Germline CDR1 SGDLS, CDR2 YYNGEE. This chain's CDR3 is CASSVAGVATEAFF. In DNA, the CDR3 is TGTGCCAGCAGCGTAGCTGGGGTTGCCACTGAAGCTTTCTTT.

The CDR3 coding sequence is TGTGCCAGCAGTTTGGGGACCACCGGGGAGCTGTTTTTT. Translating it yields CASSLGTTGELFF. The chain uses TRBV6-5 and TRBJ2-2; D may match TRBD1 or TRBD2 (5 bases each). This CDR3 contains 13 residues. The V end lost 4 bases, the J end lost 4 bases, and 7 bases lay between the germline ends. CDR1 MNHEY and CDR2 SVGAGI come from the germline V gene.